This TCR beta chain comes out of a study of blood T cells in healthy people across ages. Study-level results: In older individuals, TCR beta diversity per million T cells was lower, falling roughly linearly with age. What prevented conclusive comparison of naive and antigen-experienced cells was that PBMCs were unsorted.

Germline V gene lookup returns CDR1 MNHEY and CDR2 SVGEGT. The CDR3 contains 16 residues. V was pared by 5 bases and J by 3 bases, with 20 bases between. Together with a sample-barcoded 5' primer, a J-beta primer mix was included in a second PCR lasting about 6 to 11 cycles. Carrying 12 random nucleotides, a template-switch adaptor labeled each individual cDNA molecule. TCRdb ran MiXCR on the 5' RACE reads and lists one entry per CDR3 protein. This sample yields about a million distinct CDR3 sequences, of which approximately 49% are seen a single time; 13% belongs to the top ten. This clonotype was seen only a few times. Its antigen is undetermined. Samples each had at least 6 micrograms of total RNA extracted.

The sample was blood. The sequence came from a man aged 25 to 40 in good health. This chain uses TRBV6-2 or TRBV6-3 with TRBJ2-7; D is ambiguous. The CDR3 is CASSPPGALAVYEQYF. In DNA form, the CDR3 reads TGTGCCAGCAGTCCCCCTGGCGCCTTGGCGGTCTACGAGCAGTACTTC.